Following are 32 T cell receptor beta chains from one sample sequenced in a study of cytomegalovirus exposure and HLA in healthy donors. Primers included in the PCR were 60 Vbeta and 13 Jbeta primers. TCRdb's copy holds only in-frame clones and misses some; the assay was immunoSEQ multiplex PCR. Counted here are 120,000 to 150,000 clones, more than 60% occurring once; the ten biggest clones make up approximately 13%. Sequenced input: PBMCs. The receptor set was obtained from a man aged 40-55 years in good health and CMV-seropositive.

This chain uses TRBV9 with TRBJ1-4; 7 bases match TRBD1. Germline CDR1 SGDLS, CDR2 YYNGEE. This CDR3 is built from 14 residues. J was trimmed by 4 bases and V by 4 bases; bases with no gene match: 4. CDR3: CASSPGQLNEKLFF. For the CDR3, the DNA is TGTGCCAGCAGCCCGGGACAGCTTAATGAAAAACTGTTTTTT.

The J gene is TRBJ2-1, the V gene TRBV7-9; TRBD2 aligns across 11 bases. V trimming: 5 bases; J trimming: 7 bases; junction bases outside the gene matches: 7. Germline assignment: CDR1 SEHNR and CDR2 FQNEAQ (reference sequence). The CDR3 runs to 15 residues. The DNA of the CDR3 is TGTGCCAGCAGCGAAACTAGCGGGAGTATTAATGAGCAGTTCTTC. Encoded protein: CASSETSGSINEQFF. The whole variable domain, filled in from reference TRBV7-9 and TRBJ2-1, reads DTGVSQNPRHKITKRGQNVTFRCDPISEHNRLYWYRQTLGQGPEFLTYFQNEAQLEKSRLLSDRFSAERPKGSFSTLEIQRTEQGDSAMYLCASSETSGSINEQFFGPGTRLTVL.

This clone showed up just a few times. The genes are TRBV29-1 and TRBJ2-5; tentative D call: TRBD1 (6 bases). V dropped 1 base and J dropped 7 bases, with 13 bases sitting between them. Germline CDR1 is SQVTM and CDR2 is ANQGSEA. The CDR3 contains 13 residues. The CDR3 protein is CSVEVSQGRTQYF. The CDR3 coding sequence is TGCAGCGTTGAAGTGAGTCAGGGGAGGACCCAGTACTTC.

V is TRBV19 and J is TRBJ1-2, with D perhaps TRBD1 (6 bases). The V end was cut by 6 bases, the J end by 6 bases, with 14 bases between. The germline gives CDR1 LNHDA, CDR2 SQIVND (reference sequence). The CDR3 totals 13 residues. Here the CDR3 reads CASRTPGHDGYTF. The CDR3 coding sequence is TGTGCCAGTAGGACTCCGGGACACGATGGCTACACCTTC. Supplemented by reference TRBV19 and TRBJ1-2, the full variable domain reads DGGITQSPKYLFRKEGQNVTLSCEQNLNHDAMYWYRQDPGQGLRLIYYSQIVNDFQKGDIAEGYSVSREKKESFPLTVTSAQKNPTAFYLCASRTPGHDGYTFGSGTRLTVV.

This sequence joins TRBV18 and TRBJ2-1, with 7 bases lining up with TRBD1. Looked up from germline, CDR1 is KGHSH and CDR2 is LQKENI. V dropped 3 bases and J dropped 6; count of bases not matched to a gene: 2. The CDR3 is 13 amino acids. DNA for the CDR3: TGTGCCAGCTCACCCAACAGGGGCAATGAGCAGTTCTTC. It encodes CASSPNRGNEQFF.

This chain uses TRBV27 with TRBJ2-7; 8 bases align to TRBD2. Germline V lookup: CDR1 MNHEY, CDR2 SMNVEV (reference sequence). The length of the CDR3 is 14 residues. The ends lost 0 bases at V and 3 bases at J; junction bases unmatched: 1. CDR3 DNA: TGTGCCAGCAGTTTATCCGGGACTAGCTACGAGCAGTACTTC. Translated: CASSLSGTSYEQYF.

The gene calls are TRBV4-2 and TRBJ2-5; D is perhaps TRBD2 (6 bases). V gave up 0 bases and J gave up 5 bases, with 13 bases separating them. Germline loops: CDR1 LGHNA, CDR2 YNFKEQ. The CDR3 has 15 residues. The CDR3 reads CASSQEDGSWETQYF. CDR3 DNA sequence: TGTGCCAGCAGCCAAGAAGACGGGAGCTGGGAGACCCAGTACTTC.

In the case of this clone: At one end the junction does not follow the germline gene, possibly because of a read error. The chain's CDR3 is CASSLAPLSNNEQFF. As DNA, the CDR3 is TGTGCCAGCAGCTTAGCCCCACTCTCCAACAATGAGCAGTTCTTC. The chain has TRBV13 and TRBJ2-1; D ambiguous. CDR3 length: 15 amino acids. Germline CDR1 reads PRHDT; CDR2 reads FYEKMQ (reference sequence). Based on the CDR3 plus reference TRBV13 and TRBJ2-1, the full variable domain is AAGVIQSPRHLIKEKRETATLKCYPIPRHDTVYWYQQGPGQDPQFLISFYEKMQSDKGSIPDRFSAQQFSDYHSELNMSSLELGDSALYFCASSLAPLSNNEQFFGPGTRLTVL.

This sequence joins TRBV29-1 and TRBJ2-5; 9 bases align to TRBD2. The CDR3 consists of 14 residues. Germline V gene data show CDR1 as SQVTM and CDR2 as ANQGSEA. V lost 5 bases and J lost 2; bases outside the gene matches: 6. Here the CDR3 reads CSVQASGAQETQYF. DNA of the CDR3: TGCAGCGTTCAGGCTAGCGGGGCTCAAGAGACCCAGTACTTC.

J is TRBJ2-1 and V is TRBV29-1; D may be TRBD1 (6 bases). CDR1 is SQVTM and CDR2 is ANQGSEA in the germline V gene. V was clipped by 6 bases and J by 9 bases, with 21 bases between them. The CDR3 totals 14 residues. In DNA, the CDR3 is TGCAGCGTAGACCTGGGGGCAGGACGGGGTGAGCAGTTCTTC. Translation gives CSVDLGAGRGEQFF.

The chain is built from TRBV15 and TRBJ2-5; a weak D match, TRBD1 (6 bases). This CDR3 region has 12 residues. V lost 4 bases and J lost 7, with 10 bases in between. Germline values: CDR1 LNHNV, CDR2 YYDKDF (reference sequence). For the CDR3, the DNA is TGTGCCACCAGCAAGGACAGCGGGACCCAGTACTTC. Translated: CATSKDSGTQYF.

This clone was seen once. The chain links TRBV4-2 to TRBJ2-7; D might be TRBD2 (6 bases). Trimming took off 0 bases at V and 0 bases at J, with 9 bases between the two ends. Germline values: CDR1 LGHNA, CDR2 YNFKEQ. CDR3 length equals 15 residues. The CDR3 nucleotides are TGTGCCAGCAGCCAAGATGCGGGGTACTCCTACGAGCAGTACTTC. Encoded protein: CASSQDAGYSYEQYF.

This clone was counted between two and nine times. The V call is TRBV13, the J call TRBJ1-3, with D uncertain. This CDR3 contains 14 residues. Germline assignment: CDR1 PRHDT and CDR2 FYEKMQ (reference sequence). With 3 bases removed from V and 0 bases from J, the gap between germline ends came to 6 bases. As DNA, the CDR3 is TGTGCCAGCAGCTTGAGGGCCTCTGGAAACACCATATATTTT. Its protein product is CASSLRASGNTIYF.

This chain connects TRBV4-2 to TRBJ2-1; 8 nucleotides line up with TRBD2. Germline assignment: CDR1 LGHNA and CDR2 YNFKEQ. This CDR3 spans 15 amino acids. Losses at the gene ends were 2 bases for V and 9 bases for J; bases not matched to a gene: 9. The CDR3 sequence: CASSQTREGPGEQFF. CDR3 DNA sequence: TGTGCCAGCAGCCAAACTCGGGAGGGCCCTGGTGAGCAGTTCTTC.

In DNA, the CDR3 is TGTGCCAGTAGGGGGGGGCGCAAGACCGGGGAGCTGTTTTTT. Protein sequence: CASRGGRKTGELFF. The rearrangement uses TRBV19 and TRBJ2-2, with D tentatively TRBD2 (7 bases). V was pared by 6 bases and J by 5 bases, with 13 bases between. CDR1 and CDR2 (germline): LNHDA, SQIVND (reference sequence). CDR3 length: 14 residues.

This chain joins TRBV10-3 and TRBJ2-7; 9 nucleotides line up with TRBD1. Unmatched junction bases numbered 13, after V lost 6 bases and J lost 7 bases. The CDR3 spans 15 residues. CDR1 is ENHRY and CDR2 is SYGVKD in the germline V gene. CDR3 region: CAIRRIGQGNGEQYF. The CDR3 DNA follows: TGTGCCATCAGGAGGATTGGACAGGGGAACGGAGAGCAGTACTTC.

The V and J genes are TRBV11-1 and TRBJ1-1; tentatively, D is TRBD1 (6 bases). Trimming pared 5 bases from V and 0 bases from J, leaving 16 bases between. The germline V gene has CDR1 SGHAT and CDR2 FQDESV (reference sequence). This CDR3 spans 16 amino acids. Here the CDR3 reads CASSLRAGALNTEAFF. The CDR3 DNA follows: TGTGCCAGCAGCCTGAGAGCGGGGGCCCTGAACACTGAAGCTTTCTTT.

The chain recombines TRBV5-1 with TRBJ2-1; 10 bases are shared with TRBD2. The germline CDR1 and CDR2 sequences are SGHRS and YFSETQ. V was pared by 3 bases and J by 8 bases, with 11 bases of the junction left unmatched. The CDR3 has 16 residues. CDR3 coding DNA: TGCGCCAGCAGCTCACCGGGACTAGCGCCTTGGGATGAGCAGTTCTTC. It codes for CASSSPGLAPWDEQFF.

The V gene is TRBV5-4, the J gene TRBJ2-7; 10 nucleotides align to TRBD2. V trimming: 10 bases; J trimming: 3 bases; junction bases outside the gene matches: 7. The germline CDR1 and CDR2 sequences are SGHNT and YYREEE (reference sequence). The CDR3 length is 13 residues. CDR3: CACGLAGDYEQYF. The CDR3, as DNA: TGTGCCTGCGGGCTAGCGGGGGACTACGAGCAGTACTTC.

The V gene is TRBV7-9, the J gene TRBJ2-1, with TRBD1 matching over 8 bases. The J segment lost 8 bases and the V segment lost 4 bases, leaving 4 bases of the junction unmatched. CDR1 is SEHNR, CDR2 FQNEAQ, per germline (reference sequence). The CDR3 runs to 13 residues. Here the CDR3 reads CASSSLTGDEQFF. DNA for the CDR3: TGTGCCAGCAGCTCCCTGACAGGGGATGAGCAGTTCTTC.

This clone was picked up one time. The V gene is TRBV7-8, the J gene TRBJ1-4; D may be TRBD1 (6 bases). CDR3 size: 15 residues. CDR1 SGHVS and CDR2 FQNEAQ come from the germline V gene. V lost 8 bases to trimming and J lost 0 bases, with 13 bases between them. CDR3 DNA sequence: TGTGCCAGCCGGACCAGGGGCTCAACTAATGAAAAACTGTTTTTT. It codes for CASRTRGSTNEKLFF. Supplemented by reference TRBV7-8 and TRBJ1-4, the full variable domain reads GAGVSQSPRYKVAKRGQDVALRCDPISGHVSLFWYQQALGQGPEFLTYFQNEAQLDKSGLPSDRFFAERPEGSVSTLKIQRTQQEDSAVYLCASRTRGSTNEKLFFGSGTQLSVL.

This chain links TRBV9 with TRBJ2-2, with a weak D call TRBD2 (7 bases). The CDR3 loop spans 15 amino acids. V was clipped by 2 bases and J by 5 bases, with 13 bases between them. CDR1 and CDR2 (germline): SGDLS, YYNGEE. The CDR3 is CASSVGGPLTGELFF. The CDR3 nucleotides read TGTGCCAGCAGCGTCGGGGGGCCTTTGACCGGGGAGCTGTTTTTT. The full variable domain, completed using reference TRBV9 and TRBJ2-2, is DSGVTQTPKHLITATGQRVTLRCSPRSGDLSVYWYQQSLDQGLQFLIQYYNGEERAKGNILERFSAQQFPDLHSELNLSSLELGDSALYFCASSVGGPLTGELFFGEGSRLTVL.

This chain connects TRBV5-1 to TRBJ1-6; the D is unclear. V was cut by 0 bases and J by 5 bases, with 6 bases left in between. Germline lookup yields CDR1 SGHRS and CDR2 YFSETQ. The CDR3 has 14 residues. The CDR3 region is CASSLDKNNSPLHF. As DNA, the CDR3 is TGCGCCAGCAGCTTGGACAAGAATAATTCACCCCTCCACTTT.

This clone has only one observation. The chain has TRBV7-8 and TRBJ1-1; the D is unclear. CDR1 SGHVS and CDR2 FQNEAQ come from the germline V gene. This CDR3 has 12 residues. V was clipped by 5 bases and J by 4 bases, with 8 bases between them. The CDR3 DNA reads TGTGCCAGCAGCGCTGCCGGCACTGAAGCTTTCTTT. Translated, it gives CASSAAGTEAFF.

The CDR3 DNA is TGTGCCAGCAGTGTAGGAGCGGGAGTCTACTACGAGCAGTACTTC. This codes for CASSVGAGVYYEQYF. The chain couples TRBV2 to TRBJ2-7; 8 bases fit TRBD2. This CDR3 has 15 residues. V lost 4 bases to trimming and J lost 3 bases; unmatched junction nucleotides: 8. Germline CDR1 and CDR2: SNHLY and FYNNEI. Full variable domain (rest looked up from reference TRBV2 and TRBJ2-7): EPEVTQTPSHQVTQMGQEVILRCVPISNHLYFYWYRQILGQKVEFLVSFYNNEISEKSEIFDDQFSVERPDGSNFTLKIRSTKLEDSAMYFCASSVGAGVYYEQYFGPGTRLTVT.

V is TRBV7-9 and J is TRBJ2-7; no reliable D call. The germline V and J ends were trimmed by 1 base and 4 bases, with 5 bases remaining between them. From germline, CDR1 is SEHNR and CDR2 FQNEAQ (reference sequence). CDR3 length equals 12 residues. CDR3: CASSLVQYEQYF. In DNA, the CDR3 is TGTGCCAGCAGCTTAGTGCAGTACGAGCAGTACTTC.

The chain recombines TRBV2 with TRBJ1-2; D remains unclear. Germline V lookup: CDR1 SNHLY, CDR2 FYNNEI. V dropped 8 bases and J dropped 8 bases, with 18 bases sitting between them. The CDR3 has 13 residues. The CDR3 region has the DNA TGTGCCAGCGAGACGGACCCGGCGGGAGGCTACACCTTC. It specifies CASETDPAGGYTF.

This chain links TRBV4-3 with TRBJ1-2; maybe TRBD1 (5 bases). CDR3 length: 17 residues. V shed 0 bases and J shed 4 bases, with 18 bases lying between them. CDR1 and CDR2 from the germline V gene are LGHNA and YSLEER. This CDR3 reads CASSQDPQGSYLYGYTF. CDR3 sequence (DNA): TGCGCCAGCAGCCAAGATCCCCAGGGATCTTACCTCTATGGCTACACCTTC.

The chain carries TRBV10-2 and TRBJ2-3, with 8 bases aligning to TRBD2. The ends lost 7 bases at V and 4 bases at J; junction bases unmatched: 4. Germline V gene data show CDR1 as WSHSY and CDR2 as SAAADI. This CDR3 spans 13 amino acids. The CDR3: CASMGLDADTQYF. In nucleotides, the CDR3 is TGCGCCAGCATGGGACTAGATGCAGATACGCAGTATTTT.

CDR3 region: CASSFGTGDSGNTIYF. The CDR3 DNA reads as TGCGCCAGCAGCTTTGGGACAGGGGACTCTGGAAACACCATATATTTT. The J gene is TRBJ1-3, the V gene TRBV5-1, with 10 bases lining up with TRBD1. Trimming took 2 bases from V and 0 from J; bases not matched to a gene: 2. The CDR3 loop spans 16 amino acids. Per the germline V gene, CDR1 is SGHRS and CDR2 is YFSETQ.

The genes are TRBV9 and TRBJ2-2; a possible D gene is TRBD2 (6 bases). Germline loops: CDR1 SGDLS, CDR2 YYNGEE. V lost 0 bases, J lost 3 bases, and 9 bases lay in between. CDR3 length: 15 residues. CDR3 sequence (DNA): TGTGCCAGCAGCGTAGCGGGAGTCGACACCGGGGAGCTGTTTTTT. Translating gives CASSVAGVDTGELFF. The entire variable domain, with the rest obtained from reference TRBV9 and TRBJ2-2, is as follows: DSGVTQTPKHLITATGQRVTLRCSPRSGDLSVYWYQQSLDQGLQFLIQYYNGEERAKGNILERFSAQQFPDLHSELNLSSLELGDSALYFCASSVAGVDTGELFFGEGSRLTVL.

CDR3 residues: CASSQSRRGQYF. DNA for the CDR3: TGTGCCAGCAGCCAATCCCGAAGGGGTCAGTATTTT. The chain uses TRBV14 and TRBJ2-3, with D perhaps TRBD1 (5 bases). The CDR3 consists of 12 residues. CDR1 is SGHDN, CDR2 FVKESK, per germline. Trimming left V 2 bases short and J 12 bases short, with 12 bases between.